This passage covers 24 T cell receptor beta chains from one sample sequenced in a study of tumor-infiltrating lymphocytes in primary liver carcinoma. Starting from approximately 470 ng of total RNA, TCR beta cDNA was produced with a primer in the constant region. ARM-PCR, slightly modified, supplied the TCR beta libraries through three nested multiplex PCR rounds. Forward primers for TRBV1-TRBV30 and a C-beta reverse primer served the first two PCR rounds, at about 10 cycles each. TCRdb reanalysed the multiplex PCR reads using MiXCR and keeps one entry per CDR3 protein. The table has approximately 300,000 distinct CDR3 sequences, 50% to 70% seen once. Germline DNA was also extracted, while the blood RNA originated from unsorted whole blood. Source material: peripheral blood. The receptors were gathered from a middle-aged man with primary liver carcinoma and hepatitis B virus infection.

This clonotype was recorded only once. A read error is likely, as this CDR3 ends without the conserved phenylalanine or tryptophan. V is TRBV5-5 and J is TRBJ2-3; 15 bases fit TRBD2. V dropped 3 bases and J dropped 7; count of bases not matched to a gene: 18. The V gene's germline CDR1 is SGHKS and CDR2 YYEKEE (reference sequence). This CDR3 has 20 residues. The CDR3 here is CASSSMLILGTSGRTNTQYL. CDR3 coding DNA: TGTGCCAGCAGCTCAATGCTCATACTTGGGACTAGCGGGAGGACTAATACGCAGTATCTT.

There are many counts of this clonotype. The rearrangement uses TRBV29-1 and TRBJ2-3, with D perhaps TRBD1 (6 bases). V dropped 5 bases and J dropped 3 bases, with 24 bases sitting between them. Germline CDR1 is SQVTM and CDR2 is ANQGSEA. The CDR3 is 17 residues long. CDR3 residues: CSVRPSPGVGSTDTQYF. DNA for the CDR3: TGCAGCGTTCGTCCGTCTCCAGGGGTGGGTTCGACAGATACGCAGTATTTT.

The chain recombines TRBV4-2 with TRBJ2-2, with a possible D match to TRBD2 (6 bases). Germline V gene lookup returns CDR1 LGHNA and CDR2 YNFKEQ. The CDR3 runs 14 residues. The CDR3 is CASGVLQGTGELFF. The CDR3 coding sequence is TGTGCTAGCGGCGTTTTGCAGGGAACCGGGGAGCTGTTTTTT.

The V call is TRBV5-5, the J call TRBJ2-7; 10 positions match TRBD2. V was pared by 4 bases and J by 2 bases, with 9 bases of the junction left unmatched. Germline V gives CDR1 SGHKS, CDR2 YYEKEE (reference sequence). There are 16 residues in the CDR3. The CDR3 spells CASSVGPSGSPYEQYF. The DNA of the CDR3 is TGTGCCAGCAGCGTGGGGCCTAGCGGGAGCCCCTACGAGCAGTACTTC. Supplemented by reference TRBV5-5 and TRBJ2-7, the full variable domain reads DAGVTQSPTHLIKTRGQQVTLRCSPISGHKSVSWYQQVLGQGPQFIFQYYEKEERGRGNFPDRFSARQFPNYSSELNVNALLLGDSALYLCASSVGPSGSPYEQYFGPGTRLTVT.

This clonotype was counted between two and nine times. CDR3: CASSLPLGQYNEQFF. The CDR3 coding sequence is TGTGCCAGCAGTTTACCCTTAGGACAGTACAATGAGCAGTTCTTC. This chain joins TRBV12-3 or TRBV12-4 and TRBJ2-1; D is perhaps TRBD1 (6 bases). The CDR3 covers 15 residues. V was cut by 2 bases and J by 4 bases, with 12 bases left in between.

On this clonotype: Just one base apart from a much larger clone, this may be a read error. The chain couples TRBV6-1 to TRBJ2-1; the D is unclear. This CDR3 is 13 amino acids long. Germline values: CDR1 MNHNS, CDR2 SASEGT. This CDR3 reads CASGEPGDNEQFF. CDR3 nucleotides: TGTGCCAGCGGTGAACCAGGCGACAATGAGCAGTTCTTC.

The rearrangement uses TRBV7-3 and TRBJ2-2, with 11 bases lining up with TRBD2. CDR1 is SGHTA and CDR2 is FQGTGA in the germline V gene. The CDR3 loop spans 15 amino acids. J gave up 6 bases and V 1 base, and 1 base lay outside the gene matches. The chain's CDR3 is CASSLKGLAAGELFF. In DNA form, the CDR3 reads TGTGCCAGCAGCTTAAAGGGACTAGCGGCCGGGGAGCTGTTTTTT.

This clonotype turned up a few times. The rearrangement joins TRBV24-1 to TRBJ2-5, with 8 positions matching TRBD2. The V segment lost 7 bases and the J segment 5 bases; nucleotides outside the gene matches: 8. Germline CDR1 KGHDR, CDR2 SFDVKD. The CDR3 is 14 residues long. The CDR3 region is CATRSGGTSETQYF. CDR3 in DNA: TGTGCCACCAGATCGGGGGGGACTTCGGAGACCCAGTACTTC.

A few counts support this clonotype. The J gene is TRBJ1-1, the V gene TRBV5-1; TRBD1 is a possible D gene (5 bases). Trimming removed 7 bases at V and 8 bases at J, with 21 bases between. Germline CDR1 is SGHRS and CDR2 is YFSETQ. The CDR3 is made up of 14 amino acids. The CDR3 spells CASGPLVAGTEAFF. CDR3 nucleotides: TGCGCCAGCGGTCCCCTGGTAGCTGGGACGGAAGCTTTCTTT.

On this clonotype itself: This may be a read error: a much more frequent sequence differs by one nucleotide. The chain carries TRBV29-1 and TRBJ2-2, with D maybe TRBD2 (5 bases). CDR1 is SQVTM and CDR2 is ANQGSEA in the germline V gene. The CDR3 has 16 amino acids. The CDR3 nucleotides are TGCAGGGTTACCCCAAGCGGCGGCACGAACACCGGGGAGCTGTTTTTT. It yields the protein CRVTPSGGTNTGELFF.

This clonotype occurred a few times. This chain uses TRBV11-2 with TRBJ2-1; no clear D. V was cut by 1 base and J by 0 bases, with 7 bases left in between. CDR1 is SGHAT, CDR2 FQNNGV, per germline. This CDR3 has 15 amino acids. As DNA, the CDR3 is TGTGCCAGCAGCTTAGGGGTCGGCTCCTACAATGAGCAGTTCTTC. The encoded protein is CASSLGVGSYNEQFF. The whole variable domain, filled in from reference TRBV11-2 and TRBJ2-1, reads EAGVAQSPRYKIIEKRQSVAFWCNPISGHATLYWYQQILGQGPKLLIQFQNNGVVDDSQLPKDRFSAERLKGVDSTLKIQPAKLEDSAVYLCASSLGVGSYNEQFFGPGTRLTVL.

This clonotype has at least ten counts. The chain is built from TRBV29-1 and TRBJ1-2; 12 nucleotides line up with TRBD1. V was pared by 6 bases and J by 12 bases, with 5 bases of the junction left unmatched. The CDR3 extends over 11 amino acids. The germline gives CDR1 SQVTM, CDR2 ANQGSEA. CDR3 amino acids: CSVGDRGLDTF. Written as DNA, the CDR3 is TGCAGCGTAGGGGACAGGGGGCTGGACACCTTC.

Remarks on this clonotype: One end of the junction is discordant with germline, which a read error may explain. The chain joins TRBV12-3 or TRBV12-4 to TRBJ2-1, with 7 bases matching TRBD1. The CDR3 length is 13 residues. CDR3 coding DNA: TGTGCCGGCAGCCGGGACAGCTACAATGAGCAGTTCTTC. It encodes CAGSRDSYNEQFF.

Points on this clonotype: This may come from a read error, since a much larger clone is one base off. V usage is TRBV12-3 or TRBV12-4 and J usage is TRBJ2-7; D possibly corresponds to TRBD1 (5 bases). The CDR3 runs to 12 residues. The CDR3 sequence is CASSSGSYELYF. The DNA of the CDR3 is TGTGCCAGCAGTTCAGGGTCCTACGAGCTGTACTTC.

This clonotype was seen a handful of times. The chain carries TRBV6-6 and TRBJ1-2; D not resolved. This CDR3 region has 14 residues. The germline CDR1 and CDR2 sequences are MNHNY and SVGAGI (reference sequence). V lost 4 bases to trimming and J lost 4 bases, with 13 bases between them. CDR3 in amino acids: CASSSRGLGYGYTF. In DNA, the CDR3 is TGTGCCAGCAGTTCCCGTGGTTTAGGCTATGGCTACACCTTC.

A few counts support this clonotype. At one of its ends the junction is not consistent with the germline gene, which may arise from a read error. The chain links TRBV29-1 to TRBJ1-2; a weak D match, TRBD1 (5 bases). This CDR3 has 14 residues. In germline, CDR1 is SQVTM, CDR2 ANQGSEA. The CDR3 nucleotides read TGCAGCATTGAAGGCCAGGGCGCGCGGTTGAGCTACACCTTC. This encodes CSIEGQGARLSYTF. Filled out from reference TRBV29-1 and TRBJ1-2, the complete variable domain reads SAVISQKPSRDICQRGTSLTIQCQVDSQVTMMFWYRQQPGQSLTLIATANQGSEATYESGFVIDKFPISRPNLTFSTLTVSNMSPEDSSIYLCSIEGQGARLSYTFGSGTRLTVV.

The table lists this clonotype with a count of one. A junction boundary mismatches the germline segment, possibly from a read error. The chain recombines TRBV29-1 with TRBJ2-1; the D gene is possibly TRBD1 (6 bases). Germline CDR1 SQVTM, CDR2 ANQGSEA. There are 14 residues in the CDR3. The CDR3 loop is CCVETRQAYNEQFF. In DNA form, the CDR3 reads TGCTGCGTTGAGACAAGACAGGCCTACAATGAGCAGTTCTTC.

Regarding this clonotype: Mismatch with germline at one junction end may stem from a read error. The chain employs TRBV6-1 and TRBJ2-6; TRBD2 aligns across 7 bases. The length of the CDR3 is 16 residues. Germline values: CDR1 MNHNS, CDR2 SASEGT. CDR3 nucleotides: TGTGCCAGCCAGAGCCAGGGAGGGTCTGGGGTCAACGTCCTGACTTTC. This translates into CASQSQGGSGVNVLTF.

A note on this clonotype: Possible read error: a much larger clone is one base away. The chain carries TRBV6-6 and TRBJ2-5, with 9 bases matching TRBD2. The CDR3 runs to 15 residues. The germline gives CDR1 MNHNY, CDR2 SVGAGI (reference sequence). After removal of 2 bases from V and 7 bases from J, the junction contained 8 bases not matched to a gene. The CDR3 sequence: CASSYGAGGGGTQYF. The CDR3 DNA sequence: TGTGCCAGCAGTTACGGAGCGGGAGGAGGAGGGACCCAGTACTTC.

With respect to this clonotype: A much larger clonotype is one base distant, so this may be a read error. The rearrangement joins TRBV6-2 or TRBV6-3 to TRBJ2-1; TRBD2 is a possible D gene (5 bases). CDR3 length: 17 amino acids. Germline CDR1 is MNHEY and CDR2 is SVGEGT. The V end was cut by 2 bases, the J end by 12 bases, with 26 bases between. The CDR3 spells CASSYLPGDYLGDGQFF. CDR3 DNA sequence: TGTGCCAGCAGTTACCTCCCAGGAGACTACCTAGGCGATGGGCAGTTCTTC.

For this clonotype: A much larger clone differs from this one at a single base, so this may be a read error. This chain links TRBV4-3 with TRBJ2-2, with TRBD2 matching over 10 bases. CDR3 size: 16 residues. CDR1 is LGHNA and CDR2 is YSLEER in the germline V gene. CDR3 in DNA: TGCGCCAGCAGCGAAATAGCGGGAGGCTACACCAGGGAGCTGTTTTTT. This codes for CASSEIAGGYTRELFF.

This clonotype was picked up a small number of times. A much larger clone lies one base from this, so it may be a read error. The chain couples TRBV12-3 or TRBV12-4 to TRBJ2-6; D is unresolved. The CDR3 runs to 17 residues. The germline V and J ends were trimmed by 0 bases and 1 base, with 10 bases remaining between them. CDR3 bases: TGTGCCAGCAGTTTAGCGTTTGGGGTTTCTGGGGCCAACGTCCTGACTTTC. Translating gives CASSLAFGVSGANVLTF.

The rearrangement links TRBV5-5 to TRBJ1-2; TRBD1 is a possible D gene (5 bases). The germline gives CDR1 SGHKS, CDR2 YYEKEE (reference sequence). V lost 2 bases to trimming and J lost 8 bases, with 16 bases between them. The CDR3 sequence is 14 residues long. The DNA for the CDR3 is TGTGCCAGCAGCTTAGGACCTCTCTCAGGGGGCTACACCTTC. The encoded protein is CASSLGPLSGGYTF.

Turning to this clonotype: Germline is not matched at one junction end, which may reflect a read error. The V gene is TRBV5-1, the J gene TRBJ2-1, with 10 bases lining up with TRBD2. The length of the CDR3 is 17 residues. Germline-derived CDR1 and CDR2 are SGHRS and YFSETQ. CDR3 nucleotides: TGCGCCAACAGCTCCCAATCTAGCGGGAGATCCTACAATGAGCAGTTCTTC. It codes for CANSSQSSGRSYNEQFF.